The 21 T cell receptor beta chains given below trace back to one sample, sequenced in a study of blood T cell repertoires in COVID-19. Profiled with immunoSEQ multiplex PCR; TCRdb holds only in-frame clones, not every one. The table shows over 200,000 clones, with roughly 80% occurring only once. Sequencing input: peripheral blood. The source is a woman of 80 years or more with active or convalescent COVID-19.

This clone was found a few times. The chain uses TRBV6-4 and TRBJ1-1; D perhaps matches TRBD1 (5 bases). V shed 6 bases and J shed 2 bases, with 10 bases lying between them. This CDR3 is built from 13 residues. Per germline, CDR1 MRHNA and CDR2 SNTAGT. Here the CDR3 DNA reads TGTGCCAGCAGCGCCGACAGAAACACTGAAGCTTTCTTT. Translating it yields CASSADRNTEAFF.

The chain has TRBV7-8 and TRBJ1-1, with D unclear. CDR1 is SGHVS, CDR2 FQNEAQ, per germline. The length of the CDR3 is 13 residues. V was shortened by 3 bases and J by 3 bases, with 8 bases between the two germline ends. This chain's CDR3 is CASSFKPDTEAFF. In nucleotides, the CDR3 is TGTGCCAGCAGCTTTAAGCCGGACACTGAAGCTTTCTTT.

This clone has more than one count but fewer than ten. The CDR3 DNA reads TGTGCCAGCAGCCGGGATCCGGGACTAGCCCCCCAAGAGACCCAGTACTTC. It specifies CASSRDPGLAPQETQYF. V gene TRBV5-6 combines with J gene TRBJ2-5; TRBD2 matches at 9 bases. Trimming took 4 bases from V and 1 from J; bases not matched to a gene: 11. Germline V gene data show CDR1 as SGHDT and CDR2 as YYEEEE. This CDR3 has 17 residues.

The chain recombines TRBV4-3 with TRBJ2-3; possible D gene TRBD2, 5 bases. Germline values: CDR1 LGHNA, CDR2 YSLEER. The CDR3 contains 16 residues. Trimming removed 1 base from V and 0 bases from J, with 11 bases in between. The CDR3, as DNA: TGCGCCAGCAGCCAAGCTGTCAGCGGAAGCACAGATACGCAGTATTTT. It specifies CASSQAVSGSTDTQYF.

This clone was seen only once. This chain connects TRBV24-1 to TRBJ1-4; D unclear. Germline-derived CDR1 and CDR2 are KGHDR and SFDVKD. The CDR3 consists of 15 residues. Trimming stripped 5 bases from V and 2 bases from J, with 11 bases between. The CDR3 DNA reads as TGTGCCACCAGTGTGCGGGTGGGGACTAATGAAAAACTGTTTTTT. Its protein is CATSVRVGTNEKLFF.

This rearrangement joins TRBV21-1 to TRBJ2-5; TRBD2 was called by the table and not checked on the DNA. TRBV21-1 represents a pseudogene. The CDR3 sequence is 14 residues long. CDR3 sequence reads: CASSTGTSTETQYF. The CDR3 nucleotides read TGTGCCAGCAGCACTGGGACTAGCACAGAGACCCAGTACTTC.

V and J are TRBV14 and TRBJ2-2; D unresolved. V shed 3 bases and J shed 0 bases, with 11 bases lying between them. CDR3 length equals 16 residues. The germline CDR1 and CDR2 sequences are SGHDN and FVKESK. The CDR3: CASSHWAPSNTGELFF. CDR3 sequence (DNA): TGTGCCAGCAGCCATTGGGCACCTTCGAACACCGGGGAGCTGTTTTTT.

This chain uses TRBV3-1 (or the pseudogene TRBV3-2) with TRBJ1-5, with D possibly being TRBD1 (6 bases). Germline values: CDR1 LGHDT, CDR2 YNNKEL (reference sequence). This CDR3 comprises 15 residues. The V end lost 0 bases, the J end lost 7 bases, and 13 bases lay between the germline ends. CDR3 sequence reads: CASSQDTGRGQPQHF. For the CDR3, the DNA is TGTGCCAGCAGCCAAGATACAGGGCGGGGGCAGCCCCAGCATTTT.

The chain is built from TRBV5-1 and TRBJ2-1; TRBD1 aligns across 9 bases. Germline assignment: CDR1 SGHRS and CDR2 YFSETQ. The CDR3 spans 12 residues. With 6 bases clipped from V and 9 bases from J, the junction kept 4 bases outside the gene matches. CDR3 loop: CASKQGAIEQFF. The DNA for the CDR3 is TGCGCCAGCAAACAGGGGGCGATTGAGCAGTTCTTC.

The table lists this clone with a count of one. The V gene is TRBV6-1, the J gene TRBJ1-3; possible D gene TRBD1, 5 bases. The CDR3 spans 20 residues. CDR1 and CDR2 (germline): MNHNS, SASEGT. V lost 2 bases, J lost 0 bases, and 23 bases lay in between. CDR3: CASSESGLGIPSVSGNTIYF. The CDR3 coding sequence is TGTGCCAGCAGTGAATCAGGGTTGGGGATTCCGAGTGTCTCTGGAAACACCATATATTTT.

V usage is TRBV7-2 and J usage is TRBJ1-1; the D gene is possibly TRBD1 (6 bases). CDR1 and CDR2 (germline): SGHTA, FQGNSA. V was cut by 1 base and J by 9 bases, with 12 bases left in between. The CDR3 loop spans 13 amino acids. The CDR3, as DNA: TGTGCCAGCAGCTTAGTATGGACAGACCAAGCTTTCTTT. Translated: CASSLVWTDQAFF.

The chain is built from TRBV9 and TRBJ2-2; the match to TRBD2 covers 7 bases. Trimming removed 7 bases from V and 5 bases from J; junction bases left unmatched: 11. CDR3 length: 15 residues. CDR1 SGDLS and CDR2 YYNGEE come from the germline V gene. The CDR3 nucleotides read TGTGCCAGCTCCAAGGTCGGCGGGGGAACCGGGGAGCTGTTTTTT. It specifies CASSKVGGGTGELFF.

About this clone: A read error may account for a junction end that differs from germline. The V call is TRBV24-1, the J call TRBJ2-1, with 10 bases lining up with TRBD2. This CDR3 is built from 16 residues. CDR1 is KGHDR and CDR2 is SFDVKD in the germline V gene. CDR3 sequence: CATSDRTSGGYSEQFF. The CDR3, as DNA: TGTGCCACCAGTGATAGGACTAGCGGAGGGTACAGTGAGCAGTTCTTC.

The J gene is TRBJ1-3, the V gene TRBV5-6; 8 bases map to TRBD1. Germline V gives CDR1 SGHDT, CDR2 YYEEEE. J gave up 4 bases and V 4 bases, and 10 bases lay outside the gene matches. This CDR3 contains 16 residues. The CDR3 spells CASSPIGTGEGNTIYF. The CDR3 nucleotides read TGTGCCAGCAGCCCGATCGGGACAGGTGAAGGAAACACCATATATTTT. Based on the CDR3 plus reference TRBV5-6 and TRBJ1-3, the full variable domain is DAGVTQSPTHLIKTRGQQVTLRCSPKSGHDTVSWYQQALGQGPQFIFQYYEEEERQRGNFPDRFSGHQFPNYSSELNVNALLLGDSALYLCASSPIGTGEGNTIYFGEGSWLTVV.

CDR3 in amino acids: CAISPKKREEQFF. The CDR3 bases are TGTGCCATCAGCCCAAAAAAGCGGGAAGAGCAGTTCTTC. V and J are TRBV10-3 and TRBJ2-1; 7 bases agree with TRBD2. V lost 6 bases to trimming and J lost 10 bases; unmatched junction nucleotides: 9. There are 13 residues in the CDR3. From germline, CDR1 is ENHRY and CDR2 SYGVKD.

V usage is TRBV12-3 or TRBV12-4 and J usage is TRBJ1-2, with 7 bases identical to TRBD1. V was clipped by 5 bases and J by 3 bases; unmatched bases: 3. The CDR3 sequence is 13 residues long. CDR3 region: CASSRQGHYGYTF. CDR3 DNA sequence: TGTGCCAGCAGTCGACAGGGTCACTATGGCTACACCTTC.

This chain joins TRBV18 and TRBJ2-6, with D possibly matching TRBD1 (6 bases). CDR1 KGHSH and CDR2 LQKENI come from the germline V gene. CDR3 length: 17 amino acids. V was clipped by 8 bases and J by 0 bases, with 17 bases between them. In DNA form, the CDR3 reads TGTGCCAGCCCGACAGGTCCGATTAGCTCTGGGGCCAACGTCCTGACTTTC. This sequence encodes CASPTGPISSGANVLTF.

This rearrangement joins TRBV19 to TRBJ1-6, with 9 bases aligning to TRBD1. The CDR3 loop spans 17 amino acids. Per germline, CDR1 LNHDA and CDR2 SQIVND (reference sequence). The ends lost 5 bases at V and 7 bases at J; junction bases unmatched: 12. Here the CDR3 DNA reads TGTGCCAGTAGTCCGGGGGGGACAGGGAAAGGAAATTCACCCCTCCACTTT. Its protein product is CASSPGGTGKGNSPLHF.

This clone occurred a few times. The CDR3 sequence: CASSHLTENTEAFF. The CDR3 coding sequence is TGTGCCAGCAGCCACTTGACAGAGAACACTGAAGCTTTCTTT. This chain connects TRBV4-2 to TRBJ1-1; the D gene is possibly TRBD1 (5 bases). CDR1 is LGHNA and CDR2 is YNFKEQ in the germline V gene. CDR3 size: 14 residues. Trimming left V 3 bases short and J 1 base short, with 9 bases between.

The gene calls are TRBV12-2 and TRBJ1-3; the table's TRBD1 call for D was not verified on the DNA. TRBV12-2 is a recognized pseudogene. The CDR3 runs to 15 residues. The CDR3 nucleotides are TGTGCAAGTCGCTCAGGGGACAGGGGGTTCGAAACCATATATTTT. This gives the protein CASRSGDRGFETIYF.

The chain links TRBV4-2 to TRBJ2-1; 11 bases are a match to TRBD2. This CDR3 contains 16 residues. V lost 3 bases to trimming and J lost 1 base; unmatched junction nucleotides: 2. Germline V gene sequence: CDR1 LGHNA, CDR2 YNFKEQ. The CDR3 DNA follows: TGTGCCAGCAGCCACGTAGCGGGGGGGTCCTACAATGAGCAGTTCTTC. This sequence encodes CASSHVAGGSYNEQFF.